The next 8 T cell receptor beta chains were all read from a single sample in a study of blood T cell repertoires in COVID-19. Produced via immunoSEQ multiplex PCR; TCRdb's table is partial and in-frame only. Among under 200,000 clones listed, approximately 79% were seen once. Sequencing was performed on PBMCs or T cells enriched from blood (not recorded which). The source is a woman in her fifties or sixties with acute COVID-19.

V gene TRBV3-1 (or the pseudogene TRBV3-2) combines with J gene TRBJ2-1; no clear D gene. CDR3 length: 15 residues. Germline V gene lookup returns CDR1 LGHDT and CDR2 YNNKEL (reference sequence). V shed 0 bases and J shed 0 bases, with 6 bases lying between them. The CDR3 DNA reads TGTGCCAGCAGCCAAGATAGTATCTCCTACAATGAGCAGTTCTTC. Protein sequence: CASSQDSISYNEQFF.

The chain couples TRBV6-2 or TRBV6-3 to TRBJ2-7; weak D call: TRBD2 (6 bases). V was shortened by 2 bases and J by 3 bases, with 11 bases between the two germline ends. The length of the CDR3 is 14 residues. Germline V gene lookup returns CDR1 MNHEY and CDR2 SVGEGT. The CDR3 nucleotides are TGTGCCAGCAGTTACGAGGCCGGGGGCTACGAGCAGTACGTC. It translates to CASSYEAGGYEQYV.

The chain links TRBV7-2 to TRBJ1-4, with 11 positions matching TRBD1. Germline V gene lookup returns CDR1 SGHTA and CDR2 FQGNSA. The V segment lost 5 bases and the J segment 7 bases; nucleotides outside the gene matches: 9. This CDR3 is 16 amino acids long. The CDR3 bases are TGTGCCAGCAGCGATCGGACAGGGGGCTCTGGTGAAAAACTGTTTTTT. This codes for CASSDRTGGSGEKLFF.

The chain recombines TRBV18 with TRBJ1-4; D possibly corresponds to TRBD1 (5 bases). Looked up from germline, CDR1 is KGHSH and CDR2 is LQKENI. With 3 bases removed from V and 8 bases from J, the gap between germline ends came to 13 bases. The CDR3 contains 14 residues. This chain's CDR3 is CASSPGGGDEKLFF. The CDR3 region has the DNA TGTGCCAGCTCACCGGGCGGGGGGGACGAAAAACTGTTTTTT. Based on the CDR3 plus reference TRBV18 and TRBJ1-4, the full variable domain is NAGVMQNPRHLVRRRGQEARLRCSPMKGHSHVYWYRQLPEEGLKFMVYLQKENIIDESGMPKERFSAEFPKEGPSILRIQQVVRGDSAAYFCASSPGGGDEKLFFGSGTQLSVL.

The chain joins TRBV2 to TRBJ2-5; 7 bases agree with TRBD1. Per germline, CDR1 SNHLY and CDR2 FYNNEI. The CDR3 runs to 15 residues. Trimming cost V 4 bases and J 5 bases; bases outside gene matches: 10. The DNA of the CDR3 is TGTGCCAGCAGTGCCATCGTACAGGGGAGCGAGACCCAGTACTTC. Translated: CASSAIVQGSETQYF.

The chain carries TRBV10-2 and TRBJ1-6; TRBD1 aligns across 7 bases. V shed 5 bases, J shed 7 bases, and the junction held 8 bases outside the gene matches. CDR1 and CDR2 from the germline V gene are WSHSY and SAAADI. The CDR3 spans 15 residues. The CDR3 DNA sequence: TGCGCCAGCAGTAACACAGGGGTGGGGAATTCACCCCTCCACTTT. Translated: CASSNTGVGNSPLHF.

The V and J genes are TRBV5-8 and TRBJ1-1; D is unresolved. V was cut by 7 bases and J by 5 bases, with 21 bases left in between. This CDR3 has 15 residues. Germline CDR1 and CDR2: SGHTS and YDEGEE. The CDR3 reads CASGHAPGWQTEAFF. The CDR3 coding sequence is TGTGCCAGCGGCCACGCACCGGGATGGCAGACTGAAGCTTTCTTT.

This clone was seen more than once but under ten times. The chain links TRBV18 to TRBJ1-2, with 8 bases fitting TRBD1. This CDR3 is 14 amino acids long. V lost 6 bases, J lost 2 bases, and 5 bases stayed unmatched. Germline CDR1 reads KGHSH; CDR2 reads LQKENI. The CDR3 DNA is TGTGCCAGCTCTAGGCCAGGGGGCAACTATGGCTACACCTTC. Its protein is CASSRPGGNYGYTF.